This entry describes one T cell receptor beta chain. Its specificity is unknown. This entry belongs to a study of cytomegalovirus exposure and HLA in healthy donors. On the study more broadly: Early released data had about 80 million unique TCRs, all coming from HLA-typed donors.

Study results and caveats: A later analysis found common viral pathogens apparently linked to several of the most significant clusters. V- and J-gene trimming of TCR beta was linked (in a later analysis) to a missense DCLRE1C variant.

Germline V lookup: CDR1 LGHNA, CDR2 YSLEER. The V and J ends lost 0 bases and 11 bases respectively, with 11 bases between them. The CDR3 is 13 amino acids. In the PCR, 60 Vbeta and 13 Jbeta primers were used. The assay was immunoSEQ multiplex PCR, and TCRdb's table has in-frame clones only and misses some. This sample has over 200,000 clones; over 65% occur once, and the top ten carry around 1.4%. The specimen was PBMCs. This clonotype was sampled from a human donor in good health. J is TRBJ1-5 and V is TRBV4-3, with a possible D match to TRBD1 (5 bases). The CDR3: CASSQDPGGTQHF. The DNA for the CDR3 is TGCGCCAGCAGCCAAGATCCGGGGGGTACCCAGCATTTT.